This record looks at one T cell receptor beta chain sequence and its context. Its antigen is unidentified. V was shortened by 6 bases and J by 0 bases, with 11 bases between the two germline ends. Germline V CDR1 and CDR2: MNHNS, SASEGT. The CDR3 sequence is 14 residues long. The data derive from a study of T cells after yellow fever vaccination. The TCR cDNA carried a universal primer site and UMIs from 5'RACE template switching. Each CDR3 protein gets one entry after TCRdb re-called the 5' RACE reads with MiXCR. The data hold approximately 550,000 distinct CDR3 sequences, with approximately 15% observed a single time. Points from the study as a whole: A limited proportion of clonotypes was detected within both the CD4 and CD8 compartments.

This TCR was recovered from a man aged 25 to 45 who received the YFV17D yellow fever vaccine. The source material was PBMCs, sampled on the day of the yellow fever booster vaccination. The chain has TRBV6-1 and TRBJ1-2; D unclear. Here the CDR3 DNA reads TGTGCCAGCAGGATCCCTACAGCTAACTATGGCTACACCTTC. Its translation: CASRIPTANYGYTF.